This section outlines one T cell receptor (beta chain) sequence together with its context. Its antigen is undetermined. The entry originates in a study of T cells in localized non-small cell lung cancer. Sequenced by immunoSEQ multiplex PCR; TCRdb stores in-frame clones only, minus some. The sample carries tens of thousands of clones, 65% to 85% recorded once. The study's findings and limits: Across samples, adjacent lung featured a median around 60 of the top 100 tumor clones. A raised T cell density in blood coincided with lengthier overall survival. Measurement of T cell clonality placed uninvolved adjacent lung highest, above the level in tumor. Owing to sequencing of a solitary tumor region, heterogeneity cannot be discounted.

V lost 7 bases and J lost 1, with 7 bases in between. This CDR3 spans 12 amino acids. Germline V gene sequence: CDR1 LNHDA, CDR2 SQIVND (reference sequence). The specimen comprised peripheral blood mononuclear cells, sampled before any cancer treatment. The J gene is TRBJ1-1, the V gene TRBV19; no firm D call. The sequence derives from a man between 40 and 69 years old with stage III lung adenocarcinoma. The DNA of the CDR3 is TGTGCCAGTAAGCTGCGGAACACTGAAGCTTTCTTT. The encoded protein is CASKLRNTEAFF.